The rows below give T cell receptor beta chains drawn from one sample of a study of CD8 T cells in Susac syndrome. TCRdb reanalysed the immunoSEQ multiplex PCR reads using MiXCR and keeps one entry per CDR3 protein. The sample yields around 150,000 distinct CDR3 sequences, approximately 93% seen once. Sequenced material: CD4+ T cells from PBMCs. The origin of the receptors is a human donor with multiple sclerosis. Both conserved end residues are part of each CDR3. Fields, in order: V gene, D gene, clone size, J gene, CDR3 DNA, CDR3 protein. D genes are given only for firm matches. Part of the rows lack a size; the others show once, few, many or a class for expanded clones.

TRBV5-1,-,-,TRBJ2-1,TGCGCCAGCAGCTTCCTCCCAGGGAGTTTGGATGAGCAGTTCTTC,CASSFLPGSLDEQFF
TRBV19,-,once,TRBJ1-5,TGTGCCAGTAGTATGACCCTTAGCAATCAGCCCCAGCATTTT,CASSMTLSNQPQHF
TRBV29-1,-,-,TRBJ1-1,TGCAGCGTTGACGCAGGGGCCACGGCCACTGAAGCTTTCTTT,CSVDAGATATEAFF
TRBV6-1,TRBD1,-,TRBJ1-2,TGTGCCAGCTATACGGGCCAGGGGGTATATGGCTATGGCTACACCTTC,CASYTGQGVYGYGYTF
TRBV2,TRBD1,-,TRBJ1-4,TGTGCCAGCAGTGAAGCGCTTCCAGGGGGCTTTTCGGAACTGTTTTTT,CASSEALPGGFSELFF
TRBV4-3,TRBD1,-,TRBJ1-1,TGCGCCAGCAGCCAAGTGGGGACAGGGTCTGAAGCTTTCTTT,CASSQVGTGSEAFF
TRBV2,-,once,TRBJ1-5,TGTGCCAGCAGTGAACAGGGAAGGGAGCCCCAGCATTTT,CASSEQGREPQHF
TRBV4-1,TRBD2,-,TRBJ2-5,TGCGCCAGCAGCGTCCGACCTAGCGGGACTGAAGAGACCCAGTACTTC,CASSVRPSGTEETQYF
TRBV6-5,-,-,TRBJ2-7,TGTGCCAGCAGTTACTCGCTAGCAGACTCCTACGAGCAGTACTTC,CASSYSLADSYEQYF
TRBV6-5,-,-,TRBJ1-1,TGTGCCAGCAGTTTCCGACAGCCTAACACTGAAGCTTTCTTT,CASSFRQPNTEAFF